The 24 T cell receptor beta chains given below trace back to one sample, sequenced in a study of shared clonotypes between healthy human individuals (dated by TCRdb to about 2020). The library was built by means of the immunoSEQ multiplex PCR assay. TCRdb took this table from immuneACCESS and kept in-frame rearrangements with V and J called. Such tables lack part of the clones; where checked against another copy, unresolved V genes explain under half of the gap, and the rest is unexplained. Within this sample are about 640,000 clones, with more than 70% of them counted one time only. Roughly 1.8% of the sample lies in the top ten. Sequenced input: memory CD4+ T cells sorted from blood. Read against the paper, the sample's cell subset or site label means: CD45RA-negative fraction. The receptor set was obtained from a woman aged 30 to 39 in good health.

A word on this clone: Other DNA sequences in the same sample also yield this CDR3. The chain is built from TRBV7-9 and TRBJ2-1; 8 bases match TRBD2. The junction had 6 bases not matched to a gene; V was cut back by 5 bases and J by 0 bases. Germline CDR1 reads SEHNR; CDR2 reads FQNEAQ (reference sequence). CDR3 length equals 16 residues. In DNA, the CDR3 is TGTGCCAGCAGCCCTCGGGGGGGCAGCTCCTACAATGAGCAGTTCTTC. Protein sequence: CASSPRGGSSYNEQFF.

The CDR3 spells CASSFPGVQKTQYF. The CDR3 DNA reads TGTGCCAGCAGTTTTCCGGGGGTTCAAAAGACCCAGTACTTC. The V call is TRBV28, the J call TRBJ2-5, with a weak D call TRBD2 (6 bases). Germline CDR1 MDHEN, CDR2 SYDVKM. The length of the CDR3 is 14 residues. V gave up 3 bases and J gave up 6 bases, with 14 bases separating them.

This clone appeared once. This chain uses TRBV7-9 with TRBJ2-5, with no clear D. The germline V gene has CDR1 SEHNR and CDR2 FQNEAQ (reference sequence). There are 14 residues in the CDR3. With 5 bases removed from V and 1 base from J, the gap between germline ends came to 11 bases. The CDR3 nucleotides read TGTGCCAGCAGCGTAGGACGGCCCCAAGAGACCCAGTACTTC. It codes for CASSVGRPQETQYF.

V is TRBV6-6 and J is TRBJ1-4, with no clear D. The ends were cut back, 4 bases at V and 7 bases at J, with 16 bases in the middle. CDR3 length: 15 amino acids. CDR1 is MNHNY, CDR2 SVGAGI, per germline (reference sequence). CDR3 DNA sequence: TGTGCCAGCAGTTCCTCGCGGGGAGGGATTGAAAAACTGTTTTTT. Its translation: CASSSSRGGIEKLFF.

The V gene is TRBV14, the J gene TRBJ2-1; 10 bases are a match to TRBD2. This CDR3 has 17 amino acids. Germline trimming cut 4 bases from V and 6 bases from J; bases unmatched to any gene: 12. Germline CDR1 and CDR2: SGHDN and FVKESK. The chain's CDR3 is CASSPIFTSGKGNEQFF. The CDR3 DNA reads as TGTGCCAGCAGCCCTATTTTTACTAGCGGGAAAGGCAATGAGCAGTTCTTC.

Many counts were recorded for this clone. This chain joins TRBV7-6 and TRBJ2-1; maybe TRBD2 (5 bases). CDR1 is SGHVS and CDR2 is FNYEAQ in the germline V gene. This CDR3 contains 16 residues. V was shortened by 9 bases and J by 1 base, with 19 bases between the two germline ends. CDR3 bases: TGTGCCAGTAGCGCGGTTGGGTACGGATCCTACAATGAGCAGTTCTTC. This encodes CASSAVGYGSYNEQFF.

V and J are TRBV13 and TRBJ2-2; tentatively, D is TRBD2 (5 bases). This CDR3 is built from 13 residues. Between the trimmed V and J ends, which lost 3 bases and 6 bases, there was a span of 8 bases. The germline V gene has CDR1 PRHDT and CDR2 FYEKMQ (reference sequence). CDR3 region: CASSLRAPGELFF. The CDR3 DNA sequence: TGTGCCAGCAGCTTGCGGGCACCCGGGGAGCTGTTTTTT.

The chain carries TRBV20-1 and TRBJ2-1; D not resolved. The CDR3 totals 11 residues. CDR1 and CDR2 (germline): DFQATT, SNEGSKA (reference sequence). V was trimmed by 6 bases and J by 5 bases, leaving 8 bases between them. CDR3: CSAGGNNEQFF. The CDR3 coding sequence is TGCAGTGCCGGTGGGAACAATGAGCAGTTCTTC.

The J gene is TRBJ2-2, the V gene TRBV10-1; a weak D match, TRBD1 (7 bases). This CDR3 has 15 amino acids. CDR1 is WNHNN and CDR2 is SYGVQD in the germline V gene (reference sequence). V lost 5 bases and J lost 4, with 14 bases in between. CDR3 DNA sequence: TGCGCCAGCAGTCGGAACAGGGGAGGCACCGGGGAGCTGTTTTTT. Translation: CASSRNRGGTGELFF.

The chain recombines TRBV5-1 with TRBJ2-7; 8 bases line up with TRBD2. CDR1 and CDR2 from the germline V gene are SGHRS and YFSETQ. J lost 3 bases, V lost 4 bases, and 6 bases had no gene match. This CDR3 is built from 14 residues. The CDR3 sequence: CASSPGGANYEQYF. The CDR3 DNA is TGCGCCAGCAGCCCCGGGGGGGCAAACTACGAGCAGTACTTC. The full variable domain, in which reference TRBV5-1 and TRBJ2-7 provide the parts outside the CDR3, is KAGVTQTPRYLIKTRGQQVTLSCSPISGHRSVSWYQQTPGQGLQFLFEYFSETQRNKGNFPGRFSGRQFSNSRSEMNVSTLELGDSALYLCASSPGGANYEQYFGPGTRLTVT.

V and J are TRBV28 and TRBJ1-4; 9 bases align to TRBD1. There are 16 residues in the CDR3. Germline V gene data show CDR1 as MDHEN and CDR2 as SYDVKM. DNA for the CDR3: TGTGCGAGCCGGGACAGGGTCGGCCTAGATAATGAAAAACTGTTTTTT. This translates into CASRDRVGLDNEKLFF. Full variable domain (outside the CDR3, taken from reference TRBV28 and TRBJ1-4): DVKVTQSSRYLVKRTGEKVFLECVQDMDHENMFWYRQDPGLGLRLIYFSYDVKMKEKGDIPEGYSVSREKKERFSLILESASTNQTSMYLCASRDRVGLDNEKLFFGSGTQLSVL.

The chain joins TRBV19 to TRBJ2-2; 10 bases are shared with TRBD2. This CDR3 has 17 residues. Trimming removed 4 bases from V and 1 base from J; junction bases left unmatched: 6. CDR1 and CDR2 from the germline V gene are LNHDA and SQIVND (reference sequence). CDR3 coding DNA: TGTGCCAGTAGTACCCGTCGGACTAGCGGGAACACCGGGGAGCTGTTTTTT. It encodes CASSTRRTSGNTGELFF.

This chain joins TRBV7-9 and TRBJ2-3, with TRBD2 as a possible D gene (7 bases). Germline V CDR1 and CDR2: SEHNR, FQNEAQ (reference sequence). This CDR3 has 19 residues. The germline V and J ends were trimmed by 0 bases and 2 bases, with 21 bases remaining between them. CDR3 bases: TGTGCCAGCAGCTTAGCGGGGGGGCTAGCTCAGAGCAACACAGATACGCAGTATTTT. Translated, it gives CASSLAGGLAQSNTDTQYF. Supplemented by reference TRBV7-9 and TRBJ2-3, the full variable domain reads DTGVSQNPRHKITKRGQNVTFRCDPISEHNRLYWYRQTLGQGPEFLTYFQNEAQLEKSRLLSDRFSAERPKGSFSTLEIQRTEQGDSAMYLCASSLAGGLAQSNTDTQYFGPGTRLTVL.

This clone appeared a few times. J is TRBJ2-5 and V is TRBV5-1; 9 nucleotides align to TRBD1. Trimming cost V 3 bases and J 4 bases; bases outside gene matches: 7. This CDR3 is 15 amino acids long. Germline values: CDR1 SGHRS, CDR2 YFSETQ. CDR3 DNA: TGCGCCAGCAGCTCGGGACAGGGTTTTGGAGAGACCCAGTACTTC. It encodes CASSSGQGFGETQYF.

This rearrangement joins TRBV15 to TRBJ2-1; D perhaps matches TRBD1 (5 bases). Looked up from germline, CDR1 is LNHNV and CDR2 is YYDKDF (reference sequence). The CDR3 totals 13 residues. The V gene lost 2 bases and the J gene lost 16 bases, with 18 bases spanning the gap. CDR3 sequence: CATSRNTQVPAFF. The CDR3 region has the DNA TGTGCCACCAGCAGAAACACACAGGTACCTGCTTTCTTC.

In its sample, this clone was seen many times. This sequence joins TRBV19 and TRBJ1-5; D uncertain. The CDR3 is 13 amino acids. Germline V gene lookup returns CDR1 LNHDA and CDR2 SQIVND (reference sequence). Trimming left V 4 bases short and J 6 bases short, with 10 bases between. CDR3 region: CASSKGLGQPQHF. Written as DNA, the CDR3 is TGTGCCAGTAGTAAGGGCCTCGGTCAGCCCCAGCATTTT.

J is TRBJ2-2 and V is TRBV9, with 12 bases fitting TRBD2. The J segment lost 7 bases and the V segment lost 3 bases, leaving 10 bases of the junction unmatched. CDR3 length: 17 residues. Per the germline V gene, CDR1 is SGDLS and CDR2 is YYNGEE. CDR3 residues: CASSGLTSGRFIGELFF. The DNA of the CDR3 is TGTGCCAGCAGCGGCCTAACTAGCGGGAGGTTTATCGGGGAGCTGTTTTTT.

This clone was recorded a few times. V gene TRBV4-2 combines with J gene TRBJ2-1; the match to TRBD2 covers 10 bases. Trimming took 4 bases from V and 4 from J; bases not matched to a gene: 7. Germline V gives CDR1 LGHNA, CDR2 YNFKEQ. The CDR3 is 16 residues long. CDR3 DNA: TGTGCCAGCAGCCGTCCGGGACTAGCGCCATACAATGAGCAGTTCTTC. It specifies CASSRPGLAPYNEQFF.

V and J are TRBV19 and TRBJ2-7; D tentatively fits TRBD1 or TRBD2 (5 bases each). Trimming took 4 bases from V and 3 from J, leaving 13 bases between them. Germline CDR1 is LNHDA and CDR2 is SQIVND (reference sequence). The CDR3 has 14 residues. The DNA for the CDR3 is TGTGCCAGTAGTACCCCGGGACGGCACTACGAGCAGTACTTC. Its protein is CASSTPGRHYEQYF.

The chain carries TRBV6-5 and TRBJ1-4; possible D gene TRBD1, 6 bases. Germline-derived CDR1 and CDR2 are MNHEY and SVGAGI. This CDR3 comprises 14 residues. V shed 6 bases and J shed 8 bases, with 16 bases lying between them. CDR3 in amino acids: CASRPDRWFEKLFF. CDR3 bases: TGTGCCAGCAGACCCGACAGGTGGTTCGAAAAACTGTTTTTT.

This clone was seen a few times. The V call is TRBV16, the J call TRBJ1-3, with 7 bases aligning to TRBD1. The germline V gene encodes CDR1 KGHSY and CDR2 FQNENV. V gave up 4 bases and J gave up 4 bases; unmatched junction bases: 7. The CDR3 sequence is 15 residues long. The CDR3 nucleotides are TGTGCCAGCAGCCCTCAAACAGGGGCCGGAAACACCATATATTTT. Its translation is CASSPQTGAGNTIYF.

This clone was recorded only once. The chain employs TRBV6-1 and TRBJ1-1, with TRBD1 matching over 7 bases. CDR1 and CDR2 (germline): MNHNS, SASEGT. The V segment lost 8 bases and the J segment 3 bases; nucleotides outside the gene matches: 6. The CDR3 extends over 13 amino acids. The CDR3 region has the DNA TGTGCCAGCTGGCACAGGGGTCACACTGAAGCTTTCTTT. Amino acid sequence: CASWHRGHTEAFF.

The chain uses TRBV5-1 and TRBJ2-1; D tentatively fits TRBD1 or TRBD2 (6 bases each). The CDR3 totals 15 residues. Trimming removed 4 bases at V and 2 bases at J, with 13 bases between. The V gene's germline CDR1 is SGHRS and CDR2 YFSETQ. DNA of the CDR3: TGCGCCAGCAGCGTACGGGGGCAAACCTACAATGAGCAGTTCTTC. It encodes CASSVRGQTYNEQFF.

This rearrangement joins TRBV4-1 to TRBJ1-1, with D possibly matching TRBD1 (5 bases). CDR1 is MGHRA and CDR2 is YSYEKL in the germline V gene. This CDR3 region has 18 residues. Trimming pared 3 bases from V and 0 bases from J, leaving 20 bases between. The CDR3 region has the DNA TGCGCCAGCAGCCACCTAGGGGCAGCAGACATTATGAACACTGAAGCTTTCTTT. It codes for CASSHLGAADIMNTEAFF.